Below, 5 T cell receptor beta chains from the same sample are listed, as sequenced in a study of blood T cell repertoires in COVID-19. Using immunoSEQ multiplex PCR, the repertoire was profiled, and TCRdb retains in-frame clones only, with some absent. The data hold almost 500,000 clones, with roughly nine tenths observed a single time. Source material: PBMCs or T cells enriched from blood (not recorded which). The receptors come from a woman aged 55-70 years who had recovered from COVID-19.

J is TRBJ1-5 and V is TRBV12-3 or TRBV12-4; a weak D match, TRBD1 (6 bases). Trimming cost V 3 bases and J 7 bases, with 10 bases left between them. This CDR3 contains 13 residues. CDR3 protein: CASSFRQDQPQHF. In DNA form, the CDR3 reads TGTGCCAGCAGTTTTAGACAGGACCAGCCCCAGCATTTT.

The chain recombines TRBV5-1 with TRBJ2-2, with 10 bases aligning to TRBD1. J gave up 7 bases and V 0 bases, and 3 bases lay outside the gene matches. Germline lookup yields CDR1 SGHRS and CDR2 YFSETQ. This CDR3 is 15 amino acids long. CDR3 in DNA: TGCGCCAGCAGCTTGGGGGACAGGGGAATCGGGGAGCTGTTTTTT. Amino acid sequence: CASSLGDRGIGELFF.

The chain recombines TRBV4-2 with TRBJ1-6; no firm D call. Germline V gene lookup returns CDR1 LGHNA and CDR2 YNFKEQ. The V and J ends lost 4 bases and 0 bases respectively, with 16 bases between them. The CDR3 is 18 residues long. The CDR3 reads CASSRETLPSSYNSPLHF. DNA of the CDR3: TGTGCCAGCAGCCGAGAGACACTTCCCAGCTCCTATAATTCACCCCTCCACTTT.

The chain uses TRBV3-1 (or the pseudogene TRBV3-2) and TRBJ1-5; tentative D call: TRBD1 (6 bases). V dropped 5 bases and J dropped 4 bases, with 6 bases sitting between them. The length of the CDR3 is 12 residues. Germline CDR1 reads LGHDT; CDR2 reads YNNKEL (reference sequence). CDR3 loop: CASSRGNQPQHF. The CDR3 DNA is TGTGCCAGCAGCAGGGGGAATCAGCCCCAGCATTTT.

CDR3 nucleotide sequence: TGCGCCAGCAGCTCGACAGGGGGATCTCCCAAAAACATTCAGTACTTC. Translating it yields CASSSTGGSPKNIQYF. The chain recombines TRBV5-1 with TRBJ2-4; 9 bases are shared with TRBD1. This CDR3 contains 16 residues. V shed 3 bases and J 2 bases; nucleotides not matched to a gene: 6. Per the germline V gene, CDR1 is SGHRS and CDR2 is YFSETQ. Supplemented by reference TRBV5-1 and TRBJ2-4, the full variable domain reads KAGVTQTPRYLIKTRGQQVTLSCSPISGHRSVSWYQQTPGQGLQFLFEYFSETQRNKGNFPGRFSGRQFSNSRSEMNVSTLELGDSALYLCASSSTGGSPKNIQYFGAGTRLSVL.